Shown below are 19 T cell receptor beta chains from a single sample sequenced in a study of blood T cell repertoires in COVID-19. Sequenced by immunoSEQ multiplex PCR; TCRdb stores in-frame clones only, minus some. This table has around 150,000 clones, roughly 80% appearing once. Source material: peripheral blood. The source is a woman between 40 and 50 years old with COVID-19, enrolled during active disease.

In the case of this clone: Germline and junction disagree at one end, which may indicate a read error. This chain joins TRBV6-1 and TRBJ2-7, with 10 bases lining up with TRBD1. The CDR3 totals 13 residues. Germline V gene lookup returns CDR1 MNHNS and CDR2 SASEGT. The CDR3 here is CASSEYSWDRGHF. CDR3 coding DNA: TGTGCCAGCAGTGAATATTCTTGGGACAGGGGACACTTC.

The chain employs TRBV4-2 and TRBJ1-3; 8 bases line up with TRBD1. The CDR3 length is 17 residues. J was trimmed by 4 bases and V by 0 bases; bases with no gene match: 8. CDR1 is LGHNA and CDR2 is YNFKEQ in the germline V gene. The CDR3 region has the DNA TGTGCCAGCAGCCAAGATCTTCCAGGGGGCTACGGAAACACCATATATTTT. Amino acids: CASSQDLPGGYGNTIYF.

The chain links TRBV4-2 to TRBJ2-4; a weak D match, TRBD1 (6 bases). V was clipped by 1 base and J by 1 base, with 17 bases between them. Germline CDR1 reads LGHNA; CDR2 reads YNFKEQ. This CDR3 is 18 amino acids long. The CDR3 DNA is TGTGCCAGCAGCCAAGTCAGGGGCGGCGGCTCGGCCAAAAACATTCAGTACTTC. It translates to CASSQVRGGGSAKNIQYF.

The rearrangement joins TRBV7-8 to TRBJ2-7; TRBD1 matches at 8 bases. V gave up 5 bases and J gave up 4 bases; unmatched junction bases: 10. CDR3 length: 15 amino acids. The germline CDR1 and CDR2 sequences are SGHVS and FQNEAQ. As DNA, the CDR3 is TGTGCCAGCAGCCCGAGGGACAGGCTTTTTTACGAGCAGTACTTC. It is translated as CASSPRDRLFYEQYF.

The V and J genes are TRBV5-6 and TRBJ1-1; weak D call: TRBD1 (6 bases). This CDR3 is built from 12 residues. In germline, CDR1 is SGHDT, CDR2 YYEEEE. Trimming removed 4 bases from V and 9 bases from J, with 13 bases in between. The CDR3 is CASSPQGRQAFF. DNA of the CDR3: TGTGCCAGCAGCCCACAGGGACGACAAGCTTTCTTT.

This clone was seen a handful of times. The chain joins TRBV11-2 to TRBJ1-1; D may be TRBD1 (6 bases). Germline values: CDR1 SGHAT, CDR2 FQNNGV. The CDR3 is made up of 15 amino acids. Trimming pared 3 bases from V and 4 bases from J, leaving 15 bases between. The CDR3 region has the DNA TGTGCCAGCAGCTTCAGTCCGGGACATCCCACTGAAGCTTTCTTT. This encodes CASSFSPGHPTEAFF.

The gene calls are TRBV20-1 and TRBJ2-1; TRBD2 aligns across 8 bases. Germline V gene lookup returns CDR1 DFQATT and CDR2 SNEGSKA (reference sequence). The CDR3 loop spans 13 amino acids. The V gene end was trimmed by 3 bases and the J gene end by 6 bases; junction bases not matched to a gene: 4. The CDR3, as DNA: TGCAGTGCTAGTAGCGGGATTTCCAATGAGCAGTTCTTC. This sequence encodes CSASSGISNEQFF.

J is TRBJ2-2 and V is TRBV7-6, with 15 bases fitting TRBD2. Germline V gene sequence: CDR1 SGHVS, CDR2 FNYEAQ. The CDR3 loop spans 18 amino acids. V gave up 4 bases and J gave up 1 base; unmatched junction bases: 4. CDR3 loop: CASSSWTSGRGNTGELFF. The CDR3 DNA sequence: TGTGCCAGCAGCTCCTGGACTAGCGGGAGGGGGAACACCGGGGAGCTGTTTTTT.

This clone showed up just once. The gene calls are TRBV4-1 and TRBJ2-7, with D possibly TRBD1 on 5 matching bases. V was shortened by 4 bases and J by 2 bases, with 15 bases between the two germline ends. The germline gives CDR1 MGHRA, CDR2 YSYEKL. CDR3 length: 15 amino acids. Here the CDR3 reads CASSLLPQAAYEQYF. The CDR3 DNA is TGCGCCAGCAGCCTCCTCCCACAGGCCGCCTACGAGCAGTACTTC.

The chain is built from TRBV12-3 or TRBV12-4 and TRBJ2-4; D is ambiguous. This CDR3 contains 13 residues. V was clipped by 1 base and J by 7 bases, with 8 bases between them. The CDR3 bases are TGTGCCAGCAGTTTAGGGCCCGGGAACATTCAGTACTTC. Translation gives CASSLGPGNIQYF.

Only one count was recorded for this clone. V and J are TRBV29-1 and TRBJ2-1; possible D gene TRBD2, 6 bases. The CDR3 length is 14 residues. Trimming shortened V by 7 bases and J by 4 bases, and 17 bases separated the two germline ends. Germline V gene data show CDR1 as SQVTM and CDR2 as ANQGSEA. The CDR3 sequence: CSATGVQKYNEQFF. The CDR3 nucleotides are TGCAGCGCCACGGGGGTGCAAAAATACAATGAGCAGTTCTTC.

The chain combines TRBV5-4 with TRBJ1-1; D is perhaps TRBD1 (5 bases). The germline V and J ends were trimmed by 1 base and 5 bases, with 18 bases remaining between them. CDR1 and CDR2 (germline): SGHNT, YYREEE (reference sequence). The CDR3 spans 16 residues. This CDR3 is CASSLSGGVMETEAFF. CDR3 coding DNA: TGTGCCAGCAGCTTGTCGGGGGGTGTCATGGAAACTGAAGCTTTCTTT.

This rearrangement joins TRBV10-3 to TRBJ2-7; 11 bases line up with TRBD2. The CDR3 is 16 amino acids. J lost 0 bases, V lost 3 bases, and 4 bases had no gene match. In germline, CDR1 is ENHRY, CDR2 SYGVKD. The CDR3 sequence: CAISDTSGRYSYEQYF. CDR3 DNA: TGTGCCATCAGTGATACTAGCGGGAGATACTCCTACGAGCAGTACTTC.

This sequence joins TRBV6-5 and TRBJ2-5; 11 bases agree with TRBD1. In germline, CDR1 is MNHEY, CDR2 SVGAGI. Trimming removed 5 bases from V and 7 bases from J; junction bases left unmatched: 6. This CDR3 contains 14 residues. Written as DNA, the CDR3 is TGTGCCAGCAGTCAGGACAGGGGGCTTGGGACCCAGTACTTC. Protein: CASSQDRGLGTQYF.

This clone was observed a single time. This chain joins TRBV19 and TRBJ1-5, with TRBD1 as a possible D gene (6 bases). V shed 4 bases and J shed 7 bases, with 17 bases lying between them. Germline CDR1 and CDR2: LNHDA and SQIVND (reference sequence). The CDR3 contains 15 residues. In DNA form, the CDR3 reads TGTGCCAGTAGTACCGGTGGGGGGGCCCACCAGCCCCAGCATTTT. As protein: CASSTGGGAHQPQHF.

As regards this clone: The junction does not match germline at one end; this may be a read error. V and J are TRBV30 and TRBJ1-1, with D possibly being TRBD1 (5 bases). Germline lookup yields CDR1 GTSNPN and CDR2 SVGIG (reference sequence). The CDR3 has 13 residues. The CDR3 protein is CARSGDYDTEAFF. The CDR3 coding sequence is TGTGCCCGGAGTGGGGACTACGACACTGAAGCTTTCTTT.

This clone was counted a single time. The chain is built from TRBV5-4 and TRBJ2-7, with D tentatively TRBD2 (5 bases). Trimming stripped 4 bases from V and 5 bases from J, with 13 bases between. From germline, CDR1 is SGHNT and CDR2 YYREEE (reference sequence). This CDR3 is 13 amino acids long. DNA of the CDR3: TGTGCCAGCAGCCCTGCGTTCGGGGACGAGCAGTACTTC. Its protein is CASSPAFGDEQYF. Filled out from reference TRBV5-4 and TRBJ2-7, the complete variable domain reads ETGVTQSPTHLIKTRGQQVTLRCSSQSGHNTVSWYQQALGQGPQFIFQYYREEENGRGNFPPRFSGLQFPNYSSELNVNALELDDSALYLCASSPAFGDEQYFGPGTRLTVT.

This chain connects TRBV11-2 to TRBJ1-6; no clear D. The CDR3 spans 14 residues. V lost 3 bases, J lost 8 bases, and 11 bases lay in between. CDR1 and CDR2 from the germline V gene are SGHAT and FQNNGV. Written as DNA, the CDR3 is TGTGCCAGCAGCTTTAATGCCGGGGATTCACCCCTCCACTTT. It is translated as CASSFNAGDSPLHF. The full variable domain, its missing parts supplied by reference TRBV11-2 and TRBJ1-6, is EAGVAQSPRYKIIEKRQSVAFWCNPISGHATLYWYQQILGQGPKLLIQFQNNGVVDDSQLPKDRFSAERLKGVDSTLKIQPAKLEDSAVYLCASSFNAGDSPLHFGNGTRLTVT.

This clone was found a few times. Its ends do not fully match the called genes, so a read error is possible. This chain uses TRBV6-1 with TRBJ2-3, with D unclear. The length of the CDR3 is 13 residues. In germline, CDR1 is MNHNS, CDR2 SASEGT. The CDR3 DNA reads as TGTGCCAGCAGAGAAGGTAGCAGCCGTACGCAGTATTTT. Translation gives CASREGSSRTQYF.